A selection of T cell receptor beta chains follows, all from one sample in a study of cytomegalovirus exposure and HLA in healthy donors. Generated by immunoSEQ multiplex PCR, the TCRdb table keeps only in-frame clones and is missing some. The profile shows about 120,000 clones, 80% of them singletons. What was sequenced was PBMCs. These TCRs come from a female donor in good health and CMV-seropositive. CDR3s include the opening cysteine and the closing phenylalanine or tryptophan. The D gene is left open where the match is weak.

TRBD1 | TRBJ1-5 | TRBV4-1 | TGCGCCAGCAGCCAAGTGTTCCAGCAGGGGGCCTGGGAGCCCCAGCATTTT | CASSQVFQQGAWEPQHF
- | TRBJ2-1 | TRBV7-8 | TGTGCCAGCAGCTTGGGGGGAGTGAATGAGCAGTTCTTC | CASSLGGVNEQFF
- | TRBJ1-1 | TRBV5-1 | TGCGCCAGCAGCTTGGAGGGTGGGGGCCGGGAAGCTTTCTTT | CASSLEGGGREAFF
TRBD1 | TRBJ1-1 | TRBV9 | TGTGCCAGCAGCGACAGGGGCAACATGAACACTGAAGCTTTCTTT | CASSDRGNMNTEAFF
- | TRBJ1-5 | TRBV2 | TGTGCCAGCAGGGAACATGGAGGGCAGCCCCAGCATTTT | CASREHGGQPQHF
- | TRBJ2-7 | TRBV18 | TGTGCCAGCTCACCAATGAGCAGGGCGGACTACGAGCAGTACTTC | CASSPMSRADYEQYF
TRBD2 | TRBJ2-3 | TRBV7-8 | TGTGCCAGCAGCTTAGAGGTAGCGGGGGGGTATCGTTCTAGCACAGATACGCAGTATTTT | CASSLEVAGGYRSSTDTQYF
- | TRBJ2-1 | TRBV7-3 | TGTGCCAGCAGCCCTCGACAAAACAATGAGCAGTTCTTC | CASSPRQNNEQFF
TRBD2 | TRBJ2-7 | TRBV30 | TGTGCCTGGGGGTCCGGAGCTAGCGGGCCCCTTAGCTCCTACGAGCAGTACTTC | CAWGSGASGPLSSYEQYF
TRBD1 | TRBJ2-4 | TRBV29-1 | TGCAGCGTTATACAGGGGGGAACCAAAAACATTCAGTACTTC | CSVIQGGTKNIQYF
TRBD1 | TRBJ1-2 | TRBV25-1 | TGTGCCAGCAGTGATTCCCTCGGCAGGGGGGAGAGGTACACCTTC | CASSDSLGRGERYTF
TRBD1 | TRBJ2-2 | TRBV27 | TGTGCCAGTAACTTTGACAGGGCTCCACAGGCCGGGGAGCTGTTTTTT | CASNFDRAPQAGELFF